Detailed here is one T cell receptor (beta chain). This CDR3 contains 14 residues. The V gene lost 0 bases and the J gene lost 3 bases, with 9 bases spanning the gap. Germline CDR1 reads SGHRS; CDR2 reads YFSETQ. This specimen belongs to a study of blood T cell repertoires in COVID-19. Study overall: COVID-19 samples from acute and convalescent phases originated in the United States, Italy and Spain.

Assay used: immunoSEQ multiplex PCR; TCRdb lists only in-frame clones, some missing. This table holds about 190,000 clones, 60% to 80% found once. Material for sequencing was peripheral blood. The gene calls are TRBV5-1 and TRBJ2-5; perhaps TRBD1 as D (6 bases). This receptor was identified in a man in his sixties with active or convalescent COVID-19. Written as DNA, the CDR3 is TGCGCCAGCAGCTTGGGGTCAGGGGAAGAGACCCAGTACTTC. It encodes CASSLGSGEETQYF.